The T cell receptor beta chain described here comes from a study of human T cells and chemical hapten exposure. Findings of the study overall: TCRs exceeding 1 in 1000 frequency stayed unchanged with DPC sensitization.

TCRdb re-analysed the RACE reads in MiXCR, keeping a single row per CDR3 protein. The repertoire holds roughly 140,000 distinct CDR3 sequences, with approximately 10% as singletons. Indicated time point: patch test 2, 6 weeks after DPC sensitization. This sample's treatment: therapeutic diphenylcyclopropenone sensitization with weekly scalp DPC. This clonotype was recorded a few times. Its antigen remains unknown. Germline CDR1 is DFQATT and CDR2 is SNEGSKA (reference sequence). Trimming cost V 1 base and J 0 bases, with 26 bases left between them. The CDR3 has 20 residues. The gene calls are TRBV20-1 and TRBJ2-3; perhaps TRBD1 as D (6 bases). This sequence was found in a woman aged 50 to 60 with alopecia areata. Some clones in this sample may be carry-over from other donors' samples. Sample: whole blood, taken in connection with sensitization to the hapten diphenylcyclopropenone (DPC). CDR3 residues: CSARVGGRGRFYSSTDTQYF. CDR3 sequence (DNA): TGCAGTGCTAGAGTGGGTGGCAGGGGTCGTTTCTATTCTAGCACAGATACGCAGTATTTT.